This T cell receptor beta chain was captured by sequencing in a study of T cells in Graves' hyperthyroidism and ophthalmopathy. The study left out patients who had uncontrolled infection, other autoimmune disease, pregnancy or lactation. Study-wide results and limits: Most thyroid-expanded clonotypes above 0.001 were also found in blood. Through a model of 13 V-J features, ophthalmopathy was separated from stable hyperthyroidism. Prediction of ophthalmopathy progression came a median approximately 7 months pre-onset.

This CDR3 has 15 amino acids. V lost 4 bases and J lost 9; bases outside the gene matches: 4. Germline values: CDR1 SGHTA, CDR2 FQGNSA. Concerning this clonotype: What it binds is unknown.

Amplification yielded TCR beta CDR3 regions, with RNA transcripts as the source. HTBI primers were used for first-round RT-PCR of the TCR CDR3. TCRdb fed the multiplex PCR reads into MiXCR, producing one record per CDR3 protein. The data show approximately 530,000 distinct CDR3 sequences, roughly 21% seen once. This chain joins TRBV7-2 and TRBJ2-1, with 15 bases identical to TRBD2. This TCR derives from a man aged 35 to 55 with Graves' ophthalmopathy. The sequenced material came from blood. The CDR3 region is CASSSGLAGGPEQFF. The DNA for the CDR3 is TGTGCCAGCAGCTCCGGACTAGCGGGAGGGCCTGAGCAGTTCTTC.